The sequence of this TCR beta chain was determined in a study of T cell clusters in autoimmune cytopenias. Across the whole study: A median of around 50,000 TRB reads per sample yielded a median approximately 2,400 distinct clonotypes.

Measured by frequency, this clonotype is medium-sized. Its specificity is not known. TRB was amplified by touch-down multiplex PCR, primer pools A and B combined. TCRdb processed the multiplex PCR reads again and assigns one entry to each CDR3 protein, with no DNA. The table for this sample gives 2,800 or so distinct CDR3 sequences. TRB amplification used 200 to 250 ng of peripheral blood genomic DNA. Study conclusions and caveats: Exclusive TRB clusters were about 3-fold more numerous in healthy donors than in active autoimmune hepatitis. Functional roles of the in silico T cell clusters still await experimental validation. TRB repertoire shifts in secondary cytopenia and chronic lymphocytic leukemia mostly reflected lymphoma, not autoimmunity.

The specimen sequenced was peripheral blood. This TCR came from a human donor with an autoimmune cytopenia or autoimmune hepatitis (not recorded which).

CDR3 sequence reads: CASNNDGEQFF. The V call is TRBV7-2, the J call TRBJ2-1. The CDR3 is made up of 11 amino acids. Germline V gene sequence: CDR1 SGHTA, CDR2 FQGNSA. Full variable domain (rest looked up from reference TRBV7-2 and TRBJ2-1): GAGVSQSPSNKVTEKGKDVELRCDPISGHTALYWYRQSLGQGLEFLIYFQGNSAPDKSGLPSDRFSAERTGGSVSTLTIQRTQQEDSAVYLCASNNDGEQFFGPGTRLTVL.